What follows describes a single T cell receptor (beta chain). This clone was seen a single time. The antigen it recognizes is unknown. No base-level quality is on record; no much larger clone is a single base apart. The library was made by the immunoSEQ multiplex PCR assay. DNA from the cultured and isolated CD4+ T cells underwent TCR beta CDR3 sequencing. Under the source paper's analysis protocol: Non-productive TCR sequences were removed and reads were trimmed to the CDR3 region, keeping CDR3s of at least 7 amino acids. Antigen-specific clonotypes were identified with the MANAFEST web app by comparing expansion in peptide wells against reference cultures. To be called positive, a clone needed expansion at FDR<0.05 compared with the reference and with all other wells, an odds ratio greater than 5, and a frequency greater than 0.1% in two replicate wells. A clonotype was defined as cross-reactive if the clonotype was significantly expanded both in SARS-CoV-2 spike wells and in at least one common cold coronavirus spike condition. Using the stringdist R package, CDR3 similarity was measured by Levenshtein distance, and unrooted trees were constructed with ape in R 3.6.1. TCRdb holds this immuneACCESS table with in-frame rearrangements only. Some clones are missing; in checked studies, unresolved V genes explain under half, and the rest has no known cause. That table supplies the V and J calls and clone size; D and trimming were determined from the DNA. The sample profile shows some 30,000 clones; roughly 67% of them were found once. In total, the top ten clones hold around 9% of the sample.

From its cysteine to its phenylalanine, the CDR3 spans 11 amino acids. Only the CDR3 region is kept as DNA, spanning 33 bases read in frame from base 1. CDR1 and CDR2, looked up from the germline V gene, are SNHLY and FYNNEI. The V end loses 6 bases and the J end loses 5 bases, and a stretch of 7 bases separates them. The data were obtained in a study of vaccination effects on CD4 cells after COVID-19 (dated by TCRdb to about 2022). In terms of the full investigation: Across the study, the median time from the second dose to post-vaccine sampling was 72 days (range 14 to 241). The study compared SARS-CoV-2 spike-specific CD4+ TCR repertoires before and after mRNA vaccination in COVID-19 convalescent patients and infection-naive vaccine recipients. The full study included around ten COVID-19 convalescent patients and several SARS-CoV-2-naive healthy vaccine recipients. Cultures from other donors in the study were sequenced using the Oncomine TCR Beta short-read assay on an Illumina iSeq 100. Study-level results and caveats: The study was limited by a small number of convalescent patients, and early post-infection timepoints were lacking. At late post-vaccination timepoints, both infection-induced and vaccine-induced clones showed marked clonal contraction, consistent with waning T cell responses. Among healthy vaccine recipients, nearly all vaccine-induced clones were SARS-CoV-2 mono-reactive, and only 1 of 255 was cross-reactive with common cold coronaviruses.

To identify antigen-specific CD4+ T cell clonotypes by their expansion, the ViraFEST assay first stimulated PBMC with viral peptide pools and then applied TCR sequencing. After approximately 11 days of culture, CD4+ T cells were isolated with the EasySep CD4+ T cell isolation kit. Each participant got two doses of an mRNA SARS-CoV-2 vaccine, either BNT162b2 or mRNA-1273. None of the healthy vaccine recipients had a prior SARS-CoV-2 infection, which was confirmed by nucleocapsid antibody tests that came back negative both before and after vaccination. Fewer than 2.5 million PBMC per well were cultured in IMDM with approximately 5% human AB serum, 8 to 10 IU/ml IL-2 and gentamicin, plus 10 ug/ml peptides. On days 3 and 7, half of the culture medium was replaced with fresh IL-2-containing medium. Unless noted otherwise, every peptide stimulation condition was grown in triplicate wells. Using Ficoll-Paque Plus gradient centrifugation, PBMC were separated from whole blood and then either used fresh or cryopreserved at -140C. The spike proteins of SARS-CoV-2 and of the common cold coronaviruses HCoV-NL63, HCoV-OC43 and HCoV-229E were spanned by overlapping peptide pools. Genomic DNA was extracted from cultured CD4+ T cells with the QIAamp micro DNA kit.

Recombination connected TRBV2 to TRBJ1-2; the D gene identity is not certain. The material was CD4+ T cells from PBMCs cultured with SARS-CoV-2 spike peptides, obtained after COVID-19 vaccination. The sample's cell subset or site label is to be understood as: SARS-CoV-2 spike overlapping peptide pool stimulation. This TCR came from a human donor who received a COVID-19 vaccine. The CDR3 region has the sequence CASRTVYGYTF. The DNA sequence follows: TGTGCCAGCAGGACGGTTTATGGCTACACCTTC.